Listed here are 22 T cell receptor beta chains from one sample, sequenced in a study of blood T cells in healthy people across ages. Sample-barcoded 5' priming and a J-beta primer mix drove a second PCR of 7 to 11 cycles. TCRdb redid the calling of the 5' RACE reads with MiXCR, one entry per CDR3 protein. Of about 1.6 million distinct CDR3 sequences listed, 30% to 40% are singletons. Sequences were obtained from blood. The receptors were gathered from a woman aged 25 to 39 in good health.

There are a few counts of this clonotype. V usage is TRBV29-1 and J usage is TRBJ2-1, with D perhaps TRBD1 or TRBD2 (5 bases each). V was trimmed by 0 bases and J by 7 bases, leaving 28 bases between them. From germline, CDR1 is SQVTM and CDR2 ANQGSEA. The CDR3 runs 19 residues. The CDR3: CSVEEGRPQDFGMGNEQFF. The CDR3 bases are TGCAGCGTTGAAGAAGGACGCCCACAGGACTTTGGAATGGGTAATGAGCAGTTCTTC.

The chain joins TRBV29-1 to TRBJ1-2; 8 positions agree with TRBD1. Germline V gene data show CDR1 as SQVTM and CDR2 as ANQGSEA. CDR3 size: 12 residues. With V trimmed by 5 bases and J by 8 bases, 7 bases remained unmatched. CDR3 sequence: CSVIQGAYGYTF. The CDR3 coding sequence is TGCAGCGTTATTCAGGGGGCGTACGGCTACACCTTC.

The table lists this clonotype with many counts. This chain joins TRBV4-1 and TRBJ2-3; 7 nucleotides agree with TRBD2. The J segment lost 0 bases and the V segment lost 3 bases, leaving 9 bases of the junction unmatched. Germline V CDR1 and CDR2: MGHRA, YSYEKL. The CDR3 is 17 amino acids. In DNA form, the CDR3 reads TGCGCCAGCAGCCATGACGAGACTAGCCTTAGCACAGATACGCAGTATTTT. Its translation: CASSHDETSLSTDTQYF.

Turning to this clonotype: A read error may account for a junction end that differs from germline. This chain joins TRBV28 and TRBJ2-7; TRBD2 agrees at 10 bases. CDR1 MDHEN and CDR2 SYDVKM come from the germline V gene. The CDR3 contains 15 residues. This chain's CDR3 is CVSSPQGLATHEQYF. For the CDR3, the DNA is TGTGTCAGCAGTCCTCAGGGACTAGCGACCCACGAGCAGTACTTC.

This clonotype was seen repeatedly, ten times or more. The gene calls are TRBV4-1 and TRBJ1-2; D is unclear. Germline loops: CDR1 MGHRA, CDR2 YSYEKL. CDR3 length: 12 residues. Trimming stripped 0 bases from V and 5 bases from J, with 4 bases between. DNA of the CDR3: TGCGCCAGCAGCCAAGAGGTTTATGGCTACACCTTC. Translating gives CASSQEVYGYTF.

The chain carries TRBV5-6 and TRBJ2-7; TRBD2 matches 14 bases. CDR1 is SGHDT and CDR2 is YYEEEE in the germline V gene. J was trimmed by 4 bases and V by 1 base; bases with no gene match: 7. The CDR3 totals 17 residues. CDR3 sequence: CASSLRGTSGRGYEQYF. CDR3 in DNA: TGTGCCAGCAGCTTGAGGGGGACTAGCGGGAGAGGGTACGAGCAGTACTTC.

This clonotype was seen only a few times. The rearrangement uses TRBV20-1 and TRBJ2-3, with a possible D match to TRBD1 (5 bases). Germline V gene lookup returns CDR1 DFQATT and CDR2 SNEGSKA (reference sequence). The V end was cut by 6 bases, the J end by 2 bases, with 18 bases between. The CDR3 contains 15 residues. The CDR3, as DNA: TGCAGTGCAAATCCGACAGATCCTTTCACAGATACGCAGTATTTT. This translates into CSANPTDPFTDTQYF.

CDR3 sequence: CASSLDRLAGGPTYNEQFF. The CDR3 bases are TGTGCCAGCAGCTTAGATCGGCTAGCGGGAGGACCCACTTACAATGAGCAGTTCTTC. The rearrangement joins TRBV11-2 to TRBJ2-1; TRBD2 matches 11 bases. V shed 0 bases, J shed 4 bases, and the junction held 11 bases outside the gene matches. CDR1 is SGHAT and CDR2 is FQNNGV in the germline V gene. The CDR3 sequence is 19 residues long. The full variable domain, completed using reference TRBV11-2 and TRBJ2-1, is EAGVAQSPRYKIIEKRQSVAFWCNPISGHATLYWYQQILGQGPKLLIQFQNNGVVDDSQLPKDRFSAERLKGVDSTLKIQPAKLEDSAVYLCASSLDRLAGGPTYNEQFFGPGTRLTVL.

The V and J genes are TRBV19 and TRBJ2-7; D perhaps matches TRBD2 (6 bases). From germline, CDR1 is LNHDA and CDR2 SQIVND (reference sequence). The CDR3 loop spans 12 amino acids. The V gene lost 4 bases and the J gene lost 6 bases, with 10 bases spanning the gap. In nucleotides, the CDR3 is TGTGCCAGTAGTACAGGAGGGACCGAGCAGTACTTC. Translated, it gives CASSTGGTEQYF.

The chain links TRBV12-3 or TRBV12-4 to TRBJ1-1; D is unresolved. With 2 bases removed from V and 5 bases from J, the gap between germline ends came to 15 bases. The CDR3 length is 15 residues. CDR3 in DNA: TGTGCCAGCAGTTTAAGGCTCAAACCGGGGACTGAAGCTTTCTTT. Translated, it gives CASSLRLKPGTEAFF.

The chain recombines TRBV4-1 with TRBJ1-3; D is undetermined. The CDR3 is 16 amino acids. The ends were cut back, 1 base at V and 0 bases at J, with 10 bases in the middle. Germline-derived CDR1 and CDR2 are MGHRA and YSYEKL. CDR3 sequence: CASSQVGRSSGNTIYF. CDR3 sequence (DNA): TGCGCCAGCAGCCAAGTGGGCAGGAGCTCTGGAAACACCATATATTTT.

The rearrangement joins TRBV20-1 to TRBJ2-7; D is perhaps TRBD1 (5 bases). The CDR3 has 16 amino acids. Germline V lookup: CDR1 DFQATT, CDR2 SNEGSKA (reference sequence). With 2 bases removed from V and 2 bases from J, the gap between germline ends came to 19 bases. The CDR3 DNA is TGCAGTGCTAGAAGAGCCGGCAGGGCTAGAACCTACGAGCAGTACTTC. This sequence encodes CSARRAGRARTYEQYF.

In DNA, the CDR3 is TGTGCCAGCACCCGGCGGGGAGAGGGCACAGATACGCAGTATTTT. It yields the protein CASTRRGEGTDTQYF. V gene TRBV2 combines with J gene TRBJ2-3, with D possibly matching TRBD2 (6 bases). The CDR3 is 15 residues long. Germline CDR1 reads SNHLY; CDR2 reads FYNNEI. The germline V and J ends were trimmed by 7 bases and 1 base, with 15 bases remaining between them.

The chain is built from TRBV7-6 and TRBJ2-1; D is unresolved. This CDR3 contains 17 residues. Trimming left V 5 bases short and J 6 bases short, with 23 bases between. CDR1 is SGHVS and CDR2 is FNYEAQ in the germline V gene. Written as DNA, the CDR3 is TGTGCCAGCAGCGTAGAGGTCTGGCCTTCGGACCTCAATGAGCAGTTCTTC. Translating gives CASSVEVWPSDLNEQFF.

This clonotype was seen a handful of times. The chain combines TRBV7-9 with TRBJ2-1; D is unresolved. The CDR3 covers 17 residues. Per germline, CDR1 SEHNR and CDR2 FQNEAQ (reference sequence). V lost 1 base, J lost 7 bases, and 20 bases lay in between. The CDR3: CASSLVGAGRYPNEQFF. Written as DNA, the CDR3 is TGTGCCAGCAGCTTAGTGGGTGCAGGACGCTACCCTAATGAGCAGTTCTTC.

This clonotype was observed a handful of times. This chain joins TRBV28 and TRBJ2-1, with 8 nucleotides matching TRBD2. J lost 0 bases, V lost 3 bases, and 4 bases had no gene match. CDR1 is MDHEN and CDR2 is SYDVKM in the germline V gene. The CDR3 has 16 amino acids. CDR3 region: CASSFLSGSSYNEQFF. The CDR3 DNA is TGTGCCAGCAGTTTTCTAAGCGGGAGCTCCTACAATGAGCAGTTCTTC.

J is TRBJ2-7 and V is TRBV5-5; unclear D gene. Germline loops: CDR1 SGHKS, CDR2 YYEKEE (reference sequence). The CDR3 runs 13 residues. Trimming cost V 4 bases and J 2 bases, with 10 bases left between them. The CDR3 loop is CASSPSFTYEQYF. DNA of the CDR3: TGTGCCAGCAGCCCGAGTTTTACCTACGAGCAGTACTTC.

This clonotype came up a few times. The V call is TRBV20-1, the J call TRBJ1-6; weak D call: TRBD1 (6 bases). V was shortened by 2 bases and J by 11 bases, with 22 bases between the two germline ends. There are 16 residues in the CDR3. The germline gives CDR1 DFQATT, CDR2 SNEGSKA (reference sequence). The CDR3 DNA is TGCAGTGCTAGATTCTCCGGGACACCCCGACTGGCACCCCTCCACTTT. Translating gives CSARFSGTPRLAPLHF.

This clonotype has just a few counts. The J gene is TRBJ2-7, the V gene TRBV13, with a weak D call TRBD1 (5 bases). Trimming cost V 4 bases and J 4 bases, with 17 bases left between them. The CDR3 is made up of 15 amino acids. The germline V gene encodes CDR1 PRHDT and CDR2 FYEKMQ (reference sequence). The DNA of the CDR3 is TGTGCCAGCAGCTCCCCCAGGATGGGGCGGTACGAGCAGTACTTC. This gives the protein CASSSPRMGRYEQYF. The whole variable domain, filled in from reference TRBV13 and TRBJ2-7, reads AAGVIQSPRHLIKEKRETATLKCYPIPRHDTVYWYQQGPGQDPQFLISFYEKMQSDKGSIPDRFSAQQFSDYHSELNMSSLELGDSALYFCASSSPRMGRYEQYFGPGTRLTVT.

This clonotype was seen ten or more times. The chain uses TRBV29-1 and TRBJ2-7; a weak D match, TRBD2 (7 bases). The CDR3 is 15 residues long. Per the germline V gene, CDR1 is SQVTM and CDR2 is ANQGSEA. V lost 6 bases and J lost 2, with 20 bases in between. The CDR3, as DNA: TGCAGCGTAATTGGGGGGGACAAACCAACCTACGAGCAGTACTTC. This codes for CSVIGGDKPTYEQYF.

This sequence joins TRBV5-1 and TRBJ2-7, with 8 positions matching TRBD1. Germline V gene sequence: CDR1 SGHRS, CDR2 YFSETQ. The junction had 19 bases not matched to a gene; V was cut back by 4 bases and J by 4 bases. This CDR3 spans 18 amino acids. DNA of the CDR3: TGCGCCAGCAGCCTGTCCCCTCTGAGGACAGGGACGGTTTACGAGCAGTACTTC. It encodes CASSLSPLRTGTVYEQYF. Full variable domain (rest looked up from reference TRBV5-1 and TRBJ2-7): KAGVTQTPRYLIKTRGQQVTLSCSPISGHRSVSWYQQTPGQGLQFLFEYFSETQRNKGNFPGRFSGRQFSNSRSEMNVSTLELGDSALYLCASSLSPLRTGTVYEQYFGPGTRLTVT.

This clonotype has just a few counts. The chain uses TRBV20-1 and TRBJ2-5; 9 nucleotides agree with TRBD2. The DNA end favors TRBJ2-7, so the J call may be wrong. CDR1 DFQATT and CDR2 SNEGSKA come from the germline V gene (reference sequence). The CDR3 spans 14 residues. For the CDR3, the DNA is TGCAGTGCTCAGACCGGGACTAGCTTCTACGAGCAGTACTTC. Translating gives CSAQTGTSFYEQYF.